This is a list of T cell receptor beta chains from one sample in a study of T cell responses to AZD1222 COVID-19 vaccine. Measured with immunoSEQ multiplex PCR; TCRdb has only the in-frame clones, and not every one. Of some 150,000 clones listed, roughly four fifths are singletons. The source was peripheral blood, collected on day 0 of MenACWY control vaccination. These receptors were taken from an adult in good health. Each CDR3 is given with its conserved first and last residue. D genes are given only for firm matches. Size is omitted from some rows. Given values are once, few, many or a class for expanded clones.

J,D,size,V,DNA,CDR3
TRBJ1-2,NA,NA,TRBV28,TGTGCCAGCAGCCCGAGACAGATTTTTAACTATGGCTACACCTTC,CASSPRQIFNYGYTF
TRBJ1-2,NA,NA,TRBV28,TGTGCCAGCCGGGTTTGGTCGCAGGGGCGTAGGGGTGGCTACACCTTC,CASRVWSQGRRGGYTF
TRBJ1-2,NA,NA,TRBV7-9,TGTGCCAGCAGTTCCTTGGGGACAACCGTTTATGGCTACACCTTC,CASSSLGTTVYGYTF
TRBJ1-3,NA,once,TRBV6-5,TGTGCCAGCAGTTACTCCCAACCTACACGAAACACCATATATTTT,CASSYSQPTRNTIYF
TRBJ1-2,NA,NA,TRBV7-9,TGTGCCAGCAGCTCCCTGGCGGGTCGGAATGGCTACACCTTC,CASSSLAGRNGYTF
TRBJ2-4,NA,many,TRBV28,TGTGCCAGCAGCCATGATTCAGTGGTGAACATTCAGTACTTC,CASSHDSVVNIQYF
TRBJ1-1,TRBD1,NA,TRBV27,TGTGCCAGCAGTCTACGACAGGGGGCCTCTGAAGCTTTCTTT,CASSLRQGASEAFF
TRBJ2-5,NA,few,TRBV3-1/TRBV3-2,TGTGCCAGCAGCCTAAGAGAGACCCAGTACTTC,CASSLRETQYF
TRBJ2-5,TRBD2,NA,TRBV29-1,TGCAGCGTGAGAACCGGGACTAGCGGCGCAGAGACCCAGTACTTC,CSVRTGTSGAETQYF
TRBJ2-7,TRBD1,NA,TRBV10-3,TGTGCCATCAGCGGAATTCCGGGACAGGGAAACGAGCAGTACTTC,CAISGIPGQGNEQYF
TRBJ1-4,TRBD1,once,TRBV2,TGTGCCAGCAGGGGACAGGGAGGTGAAAAACTGTTTTTT,CASRGQGGEKLFF
TRBJ2-1,NA,NA,TRBV29-1,TGCAGCGTTGAAGATCTTCACAGGGCAAACAATGAGCAGTTCTTC,CSVEDLHRANNEQFF
TRBJ1-2,NA,NA,TRBV14,TGTGCCAGCAGCCAGGATAACTATGGCTACACCTTC,CASSQDNYGYTF
TRBJ2-2,NA,NA,TRBV10-3,TGTGCCATCAGTGAGATGGCACCCGGGGAGCTGTTTTTT,CAISEMAPGELFF
TRBJ1-3,NA,once,TRBV7-9,TGTGCCAGCAGCCCCCAGGGAAACACCATATATTTT,CASSPQGNTIYF
TRBJ1-4,NA,NA,TRBV5-1,TGCGCCAGCAGCATGTCTCGACAGGATCTTAATGAAAAACTGTTTTTT,CASSMSRQDLNEKLFF